This TCR beta chain was found in a study of chemoradiotherapy in HPV16-positive cancers (dated by TCRdb to 2022 to 2024). Regarding the research as a whole: Candidate HPV-specific T-cell clones and common TCR motifs were defined through functional T-cell assays on cells from a couple of HPV16-positive patients. TCR repertoires from roughly 93 patients with HPV-related cancers were then used to track the candidate HPV-specific TCRs and motifs. The study asked whether T-cell immunity against the HPV oncoproteins E6 and E7 changes during chemoradiotherapy and whether it affects survival.

Repertoires were sampled repeatedly over the course of chemoradiotherapy so that clonal expansion in the tumor microenvironment could be followed. Cut back by 2 bases and 5 bases, the V and J ends lie 12 bases apart. The germline V gene (reference sequence) gives CDR1 as SGHAT and CDR2 as FQDESV. Reading from cysteine to phenylalanine, the CDR3 counts 14 amino acids. The read is trimmed to its CDR3 DNA, 42 bases read in frame from base 1. The full study reports these points: Expansion of candidate HPV-specific clones and E7-related TCR motifs was observed in the tumor microenvironment during treatment, whereas no such expansion was observed for non-HPV-specific T cells. Only a couple of HPV16-positive patients were used to derive the functional definition of HPV-specific T cells, and the survival association was reported for HPV16-positive patients. In HPV16-positive patients, expansion of HPV-responsive T cells during chemoradiotherapy was associated with improved recurrence-free survival.

Libraries came from the immunoSEQ multiplex PCR assay. The source is immuneACCESS, and TCRdb retained only in-frame sequences with V and J called. Part of the clones is not carried over; for the studies checked, unresolved V genes explain less than half of this, and the remainder is unexplained. The sample table records about 21,000 clones; 86% of these occur just once. The ten largest clones add up to roughly 4.4% of the sample. Details on this clone: There is no known antigen for this receptor. No quality values exist for individual bases; no much larger clone is one base distant.

The sequence joins TRBV11-1 to TRBJ1-1; TRBD1 is possibly the D segment (5 matching bases). The source is a human donor with HPV-associated anogenital cancer. This specimen was blood, taken from a patient who underwent chemoradiotherapy. The DNA reads as follows: TGTGCCAGCAGCTTACCCCCAGGGCAAACTGAAGCTTTCTTT. Its coded protein is CASSLPPGQTEAFF.